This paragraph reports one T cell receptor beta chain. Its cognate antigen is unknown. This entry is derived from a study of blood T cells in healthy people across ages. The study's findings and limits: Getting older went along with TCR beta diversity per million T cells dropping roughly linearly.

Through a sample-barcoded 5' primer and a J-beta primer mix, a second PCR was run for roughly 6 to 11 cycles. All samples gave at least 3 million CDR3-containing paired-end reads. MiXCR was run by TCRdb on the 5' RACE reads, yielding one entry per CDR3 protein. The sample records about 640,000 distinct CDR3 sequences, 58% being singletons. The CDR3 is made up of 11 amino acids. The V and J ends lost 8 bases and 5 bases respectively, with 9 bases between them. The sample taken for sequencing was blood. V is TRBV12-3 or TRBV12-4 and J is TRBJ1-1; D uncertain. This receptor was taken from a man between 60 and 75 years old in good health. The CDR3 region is CASGRETEAFF. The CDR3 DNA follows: TGTGCCAGCGGGAGGGAGACTGAAGCTTTCTTT.